One sample yielded the 25 T cell receptor beta chains listed below, sequenced in a study of blood T cell repertoires in COVID-19. The data were produced by immunoSEQ multiplex PCR, yet TCRdb's version contains in-frame clones alone and is incomplete. The data hold roughly 180,000 clones, with roughly 94% observed a single time. The sequencing input was peripheral blood. Receptors were obtained from a man between 25 and 39 years old with COVID-19, enrolled during active disease.

The J gene is TRBJ2-7, the V gene TRBV19; 9 positions agree with TRBD1. The ends lost 6 bases at V and 1 base at J; junction bases unmatched: 7. The germline CDR1 and CDR2 sequences are LNHDA and SQIVND (reference sequence). CDR3 size: 15 residues. CDR3 loop: CASSPGQGSSYEQYF. CDR3 nucleotide sequence: TGTGCCAGTAGCCCTGGACAGGGGTCTTCCTACGAGCAGTACTTC.

The rearrangement links TRBV6-5 to TRBJ1-5; 12 bases align to TRBD1. J lost 7 bases, V lost 7 bases, and 5 bases had no gene match. Germline CDR1 MNHEY, CDR2 SVGAGI. The CDR3 length is 14 residues. CDR3 coding DNA: TGTGCCAGCATTGGGACAGGGGGCGGACAGCCCCAGCATTTT. Protein: CASIGTGGGQPQHF.

The chain uses TRBV3-1 (or the pseudogene TRBV3-2) and TRBJ2-3, with a tentative D call TRBD2 (5 bases). The CDR3 is made up of 17 amino acids. Trimming took 5 bases from V and 2 from J, leaving 20 bases between them. CDR1 and CDR2 (germline): LGHDT, YNNKEL (reference sequence). The CDR3 reads CASSEAPQTGITDTQYF. The CDR3 DNA reads as TGTGCCAGCAGCGAAGCCCCCCAGACGGGGATCACAGATACGCAGTATTTT.

J is TRBJ1-4 and V is TRBV9, with 7 bases that match TRBD1. Germline loops: CDR1 SGDLS, CDR2 YYNGEE. CDR3 length equals 15 residues. Losses at the gene ends were 3 bases for V and 6 bases for J; bases not matched to a gene: 8. The CDR3 DNA reads TGTGCCAGCAGCGCCTCCGGGACAGAATATGAAAAACTGTTTTTT. Translating gives CASSASGTEYEKLFF.

This chain links TRBV4-1 with TRBJ2-7, with 13 bases matching TRBD2. V was pared by 4 bases and J by 3 bases, with 9 bases of the junction left unmatched. The CDR3 is 17 residues long. Germline CDR1 is MGHRA and CDR2 is YSYEKL. As DNA, the CDR3 is TGCGCCAGCAGCCTCCGAACTAGCGGGGGGGGGAACTACGAGCAGTACTTC. It encodes CASSLRTSGGGNYEQYF.

The V and J genes are TRBV12-5 and TRBJ2-1; TRBD1 matches 7 bases. Germline CDR1 and CDR2: LGHNT and FRNRAP. Trimming at V came to 7 bases and at J to 12 bases, leaving 15 bases not matched to a gene. This CDR3 comprises 14 residues. CDR3 DNA sequence: TGTGCTAGTGTACCAGGACAGGATCACTACAGGCAGTTCTTC. It encodes CASVPGQDHYRQFF.

The CDR3 here is CASSVEGGRSYNSPLHF. DNA for the CDR3: TGTGCCAGCAGCGTAGAAGGAGGACGCTCCTATAATTCACCCCTCCACTTT. The rearrangement uses TRBV9 and TRBJ1-6; D is uncertain. V dropped 0 bases and J dropped 0 bases, with 10 bases sitting between them. The CDR3 runs 17 residues. Germline assignment: CDR1 SGDLS and CDR2 YYNGEE.

This chain joins TRBV7-9 and TRBJ2-1; D unresolved. The CDR3 totals 14 residues. Germline assignment: CDR1 SEHNR and CDR2 FQNEAQ (reference sequence). V shed 1 base and J shed 3 bases, with 7 bases lying between them. The CDR3 nucleotides read TGTGCCAGCAGCTTAGACGGGTTCTACAATGAGCAGTTCTTC. Encoded protein: CASSLDGFYNEQFF. Filled out from reference TRBV7-9 and TRBJ2-1, the complete variable domain reads DTGVSQNPRHKITKRGQNVTFRCDPISEHNRLYWYRQTLGQGPEFLTYFQNEAQLEKSRLLSDRFSAERPKGSFSTLEIQRTEQGDSAMYLCASSLDGFYNEQFFGPGTRLTVL.

A single count supports this clone. The chain carries TRBV27 and TRBJ2-7, with 7 positions matching TRBD1. Germline CDR1 reads MNHEY; CDR2 reads SMNVEV (reference sequence). Germline trimming cut 6 bases from V and 6 bases from J; bases unmatched to any gene: 11. The CDR3 has 14 amino acids. CDR3 sequence (DNA): TGTGCCAGCAGCTATGTCGGGACAGCAGGCGAGCAGTACTTC. This sequence encodes CASSYVGTAGEQYF.

In this sample, this clone turned up once. This chain joins TRBV10-2 and TRBJ2-7; 8 nucleotides align to TRBD1. Trimming took 8 bases from V and 3 from J; bases not matched to a gene: 6. Germline CDR1 WSHSY, CDR2 SAAADI. The CDR3 contains 13 residues. The CDR3 DNA reads as TGCGCCAGCTCGATTACAGGGGGCTACGAGCAGTACTTC. As protein: CASSITGGYEQYF.

This chain joins TRBV28 and TRBJ1-5, with 7 nucleotides matching TRBD1. The CDR3 has 14 residues. CDR1 is MDHEN, CDR2 SYDVKM, per germline. J lost 7 bases, V lost 6 bases, and 9 bases had no gene match. In nucleotides, the CDR3 is TGTGCCAGCAGGTTAGACAGGGCCTTGCAGCCCCAGCATTTT. It encodes CASRLDRALQPQHF.

This sequence joins TRBV23-1 and TRBJ2-1, with D possibly TRBD1 on 5 matching bases. TRBV23-1 is noted as an ORF with a role that remains uncertain. V lost 0 bases, J lost 10 bases, and 19 bases lay in between. The CDR3 is 16 amino acids. For the CDR3, the DNA is TGCGCCAGCAGTCAATCATGTCCGGGCAGGGTGGAAGAGCAGTTCTTC. Translating it yields CASSQSCPGRVEEQFF.

Here the CDR3 reads CASSETGDTNTEAFF. The CDR3 DNA reads TGCGCCAGCAGCGAAACCGGGGACACGAACACTGAAGCTTTCTTT. The rearrangement joins TRBV5-1 to TRBJ1-1, with D maybe TRBD1 (6 bases). The V end was cut by 4 bases, the J end by 1 base, with 14 bases between. The CDR3 totals 15 residues. Germline V gene data show CDR1 as SGHRS and CDR2 as YFSETQ.

The rearrangement uses TRBV19 and TRBJ2-1, with TRBD2 as a possible D gene (5 bases). Germline CDR1 LNHDA, CDR2 SQIVND (reference sequence). V was trimmed by 3 bases and J by 10 bases, leaving 10 bases between them. The CDR3 contains 12 residues. DNA for the CDR3: TGTGCCAGTAGTATCCGGACTGACGAGCAGTTCTTC. It specifies CASSIRTDEQFF.

The chain joins TRBV10-2 to TRBJ1-1; TRBD1 aligns across 10 bases. V gave up 0 bases and J gave up 4 bases; unmatched junction bases: 11. The germline CDR1 and CDR2 sequences are WSHSY and SAAADI. This CDR3 comprises 18 residues. The CDR3 here is CASSESSLRQGARTEAFF. CDR3 nucleotide sequence: TGCGCCAGCAGTGAGTCGTCCTTGAGACAGGGGGCGCGCACTGAAGCTTTCTTT.

The V and J genes are TRBV6-5 and TRBJ1-6, with D possibly matching TRBD1 (5 bases). CDR1 is MNHEY and CDR2 is SVGAGI in the germline V gene. The CDR3 has 14 residues. The V gene lost 0 bases and the J gene lost 8 bases, with 8 bases spanning the gap. The CDR3 protein is CASSYSQGDSPLHF. CDR3 nucleotide sequence: TGTGCCAGCAGTTACTCGCAGGGTGATTCACCCCTCCACTTT.

The chain recombines TRBV3-1 (or the pseudogene TRBV3-2) with TRBJ2-1; 11 nucleotides match TRBD2. The length of the CDR3 is 17 residues. Trimming cost V 0 bases and J 6 bases; bases outside gene matches: 7. Per germline, CDR1 LGHDT and CDR2 YNNKEL (reference sequence). CDR3 in DNA: TGTGCCAGCAGCCAAGATGTTTACCTAGCGGGGGGCAATGAGCAGTTCTTC. This translates into CASSQDVYLAGGNEQFF.

This clone was observed a single time. The V and J genes are TRBV13 and TRBJ2-7; 7 bases agree with TRBD1. CDR1 is PRHDT, CDR2 FYEKMQ, per germline (reference sequence). With 5 bases clipped from V and 2 bases from J, the junction kept 12 bases outside the gene matches. The CDR3 loop spans 16 amino acids. The CDR3 region is CASSPPQGYSPYEQYF. Here the CDR3 DNA reads TGTGCCAGCAGCCCACCACAGGGGTACTCGCCCTACGAGCAGTACTTC. The complete variable domain, with remaining parts taken from reference TRBV13 and TRBJ2-7, reads AAGVIQSPRHLIKEKRETATLKCYPIPRHDTVYWYQQGPGQDPQFLISFYEKMQSDKGSIPDRFSAQQFSDYHSELNMSSLELGDSALYFCASSPPQGYSPYEQYFGPGTRLTVT.

The chain recombines TRBV27 with TRBJ1-6, with 7 bases fitting TRBD1. This CDR3 region has 19 residues. J was trimmed by 0 bases and V by 3 bases; bases with no gene match: 11. Germline-derived CDR1 and CDR2 are MNHEY and SMNVEV (reference sequence). The CDR3 is CASSFPGPDRVSYNSPLHF. The CDR3 coding sequence is TGTGCCAGCAGTTTCCCCGGACCCGACAGGGTCTCCTATAATTCACCCCTCCACTTT.

The chain employs TRBV5-1 and TRBJ1-6; 8 nucleotides align to TRBD1. Germline values: CDR1 SGHRS, CDR2 YFSETQ. The CDR3 totals 19 residues. V was clipped by 5 bases and J by 7 bases; unmatched bases: 20. CDR3 sequence reads: CASSSTGTGKTGGNSPLHF. CDR3 nucleotide sequence: TGCGCCAGCAGTTCGACCGGGACAGGCAAAACTGGGGGGAATTCACCCCTCCACTTT.

The chain recombines TRBV6-1 with TRBJ1-2; TRBD1 agrees at 11 bases. This CDR3 has 18 residues. Germline V gene sequence: CDR1 MNHNS, CDR2 SASEGT. With V trimmed by 5 bases and J by 3 bases, 14 bases remained unmatched. The CDR3 DNA is TGTGCCAGCAGTAAAGGACAGGGGGCACTGGATTTGGACTATGGCTACACCTTC. Translating it yields CASSKGQGALDLDYGYTF.

V usage is TRBV6-4 and J usage is TRBJ2-1, with 13 bases lining up with TRBD2. The CDR3 totals 15 residues. The V gene's germline CDR1 is MRHNA and CDR2 SNTAGT. V gave up 5 bases and J gave up 5 bases; unmatched junction bases: 3. The CDR3 region is CASSSGTSGNNEQFF. The DNA of the CDR3 is TGTGCCAGCAGTTCCGGGACTAGCGGGAACAATGAGCAGTTCTTC.

The rearrangement joins TRBV2 to TRBJ1-2, with 12 bases aligning to TRBD1. Germline loops: CDR1 SNHLY, CDR2 FYNNEI. This CDR3 spans 20 amino acids. With V trimmed by 1 base and J by 0 bases, 12 bases remained unmatched. In DNA, the CDR3 is TGTGCCAGCAGTGAAGTTAGTTTGGGACAGGGGGCGCAACCTAACTATGGCTACACCTTC. Protein product: CASSEVSLGQGAQPNYGYTF. Looking up the rest from reference TRBV2 and TRBJ1-2 gives the full variable domain: EPEVTQTPSHQVTQMGQEVILRCVPISNHLYFYWYRQILGQKVEFLVSFYNNEISEKSEIFDDQFSVERPDGSNFTLKIRSTKLEDSAMYFCASSEVSLGQGAQPNYGYTFGSGTRLTVV.

V and J are TRBV3-1 (or the pseudogene TRBV3-2) and TRBJ2-5; D gene uncertain. Germline V CDR1 and CDR2: LGHDT, YNNKEL (reference sequence). CDR3 length: 12 residues. V gave up 6 bases and J gave up 2 bases, with 7 bases separating them. CDR3 sequence (DNA): TGTGCCAGCAGTAGACAACAAGAGACCCAGTACTTC. This encodes CASSRQQETQYF.

As regards this clone: The same CDR3 can be traced to other DNA sequences in this sample. The chain recombines TRBV12-3 or TRBV12-4 with TRBJ2-7; 7 bases align to TRBD1. CDR3 length: 13 amino acids. V trimming: 5 bases; J trimming: 3 bases; junction bases outside the gene matches: 4. CDR3 loop: CASSRQGVYEQYF. The CDR3, as DNA: TGTGCCAGCAGTCGTCAGGGGGTCTACGAGCAGTACTTC.